These T cell receptor beta chains were read from a single sample in a study of blood T cell repertoires in COVID-19. Measured with immunoSEQ multiplex PCR; TCRdb has only the in-frame clones, and not every one. The sample lists under 80,000 clones, around 87% seen once, with around 12% in the top ten. The specimen was peripheral blood. The receptors shown here come from a human donor in a cohort sampled during active COVID-19. Both conserved end residues are part of each CDR3. D genes are given only for firm matches. Where a row states a size, it is once, few, many or the class of an expanded clone; other rows omit it.

clone_size	d_call	v_call	j_call	cdr3_aa	cdr3_nt
NA	NA	TRBV18	TRBJ1-3	CASSNTEGPGNTIYF	TGTGCCAGCTCAAATACGGAGGGTCCTGGAAACACCATATATTTT
NA	NA	TRBV6-5	TRBJ1-6	CASSTGRDSPLHF	TGTGCCAGCAGTACCGGTCGGGATTCACCCCTCCACTTT
NA	TRBD1	TRBV5-4	TRBJ2-7	CASSPTGVHEQYF	TGTGCCAGCAGCCCAACAGGGGTCCACGAGCAGTACTTC
NA	NA	TRBV5-8	TRBJ2-5	CASSIGQLQETQYF	TGTGCCAGCAGCATCGGACAGCTACAAGAGACCCAGTACTTC
NA	NA	TRBV6-2/TRBV6-3	TRBJ1-1	CASSYSAFLNTEAFF	TGTGCCAGCAGTTACTCTGCGTTTTTGAACACTGAAGCTTTCTTT
NA	TRBD1	TRBV18	TRBJ2-5	CASSRGRETQYF	TGTGCCAGCTCAAGGGGGCGAGAGACCCAGTACTTC
few	TRBD1	TRBV7-2	TRBJ1-5	CASSLDSFQGAVQPQHF	TGTGCCAGCAGCTTAGATAGTTTCCAGGGGGCGGTTCAGCCCCAGCATTTT
few	TRBD2	TRBV5-4	TRBJ2-1	CASSFSASGYNEQFF	TGTGCCAGCAGCTTTAGTGCTAGCGGGTACAATGAGCAGTTCTTC
NA	NA	TRBV9	TRBJ1-6	CASSLSSYNSPLHF	TGTGCCAGCAGCCTTAGCTCCTATAATTCACCCCTCCACTTT
few	TRBD2	TRBV6-2/TRBV6-3	TRBJ2-1	CASSYGLAGGIEQFF	TGTGCCAGCAGTTACGGACTAGCGGGGGGGATTGAGCAGTTCTTC
once	NA	TRBV28	TRBJ2-1	CASSLPLGPSGEQFF	TGTGCCAGCAGTTTACCGCTAGGTCCTTCGGGGGAGCAGTTCTTC
once	TRBD1	TRBV19	TRBJ1-2	CASTARLEGGPYGYTF	TGTGCCAGTACGGCCCGACTTGAAGGGGGCCCCTATGGCTACACCTTC
NA	NA	TRBV3-1/TRBV3-2	TRBJ1-3	CASSHTSSGNTIYF	TGTGCCAGCAGCCATACATCCTCTGGAAACACCATATATTTT
NA	NA	TRBV4-3	TRBJ2-2	CASSQDFLQEVSTGELFF	TGCGCCAGCAGCCAAGATTTTTTGCAGGAGGTTAGCACCGGGGAGCTGTTTTTT
NA	NA	TRBV13	TRBJ2-7	CASSLGTGYEQYF	TGTGCCAGCAGCTTAGGCACAGGGTACGAGCAGTACTTC
few	NA	TRBV27	TRBJ1-5	CASSLQGPNQPQHF	TGTGCCAGCAGTTTGCAGGGCCCCAATCAGCCCCAGCATTTT
NA	NA	TRBV27	TRBJ1-5	CASSYRDQPQHF	TGTGCCAGCAGCTACAGGGATCAGCCCCAGCATTTT
NA	NA	TRBV10-1	TRBJ2-7	CARSQGSEQYF	TGCGCCAGGTCTCAGGGATCGGAGCAGTACTTC
NA	NA	TRBV27	TRBJ1-1	CASSLSGGTEAFF	TGTGCCAGCAGTTTGTCGGGGGGAACTGAAGCTTTCTTT
NA	TRBD1	TRBV6-6	TRBJ2-7	CASSDGQGDYEQYF	TGTGCCAGCAGCGACGGCCAGGGGGACTACGAGCAGTACTTC
NA	NA	TRBV3-1/TRBV3-2	TRBJ2-1	CATQYAPTGYNEQFF	TGTGCCACCCAATATGCCCCAACAGGTTACAATGAGCAGTTCTTC
NA	TRBD2	TRBV30	TRBJ2-7	CAWLSGTNYEQYF	TGTGCCTGGCTCTCTGGGACTAACTACGAGCAGTACTTC
NA	TRBD2	TRBV5-4	TRBJ2-1	CASSFFAGGRGNEQFF	TGTGCCAGCAGCTTTTTTGCGGGGGGCCGCGGGAATGAGCAGTTCTTC
NA	NA	TRBV23-1	TRBJ2-7	CASSEDVCEQYF	TGCGCCAGCAGTGAGGATGTCTGCGAGCAGTACTTC
NA	NA	TRBV5-6	TRBJ2-4	CASSDRGGSKNIQYF	TGTGCCAGCAGCGACAGGGGAGGGAGCAAAAACATTCAGTACTTC
NA	TRBD1	TRBV7-3	TRBJ2-1	CASSPTGGVTNEQFF	TGTGCCAGCAGCCCAACAGGGGGTGTAACGAATGAGCAGTTCTTC
once	NA	TRBV19	TRBJ1-2	CASSSTGWNGYTF	TGTGCCAGCTCATCGACAGGATGGAACGGCTACACCTTC
NA	TRBD1	TRBV7-2	TRBJ2-5	CASSPGTGRTQYF	TGTGCCAGCAGCCCCGGGACAGGGAGGACCCAGTACTTC
NA	TRBD2	TRBV4-3	TRBJ2-1	CASSQASGGTYNEQFF	TGCGCCAGCAGCCAAGCTAGCGGGGGGACATACAATGAGCAGTTCTTC